The 11 T cell receptor beta chains presented below share a single source sample, sequenced in a study of OX40 agonist ivuxolimab in advanced cancers. Assay: immunoSEQ multiplex PCR; the TCRdb copy retains only in-frame clones and omits some. The table lists fewer than 50,000 clones, about 90% of them singletons. Sequences were derived from CD4+ or CD8+ T cells sorted from blood, sampled in a trial of the OX40 agonist ivuxolimab. These receptor sequences come from an adult with an advanced solid tumor such as melanoma, head and neck, liver or kidney cancer.

This clone was detected only a few times. Different DNA sequences within this sample yield the same CDR3. V usage is TRBV19 and J usage is TRBJ1-6; D gene unclear. The V gene lost 5 bases and the J gene lost 7 bases, with 12 bases spanning the gap. The CDR3 spans 14 residues. Germline CDR1 LNHDA, CDR2 SQIVND (reference sequence). CDR3 sequence: CASSDRVGNSPLHF. The CDR3 region has the DNA TGTGCCAGTAGTGACCGGGTCGGCAATTCACCCCTCCACTTT. The variable domain in full, with the rest retrieved from reference TRBV19 and TRBJ1-6, is DGGITQSPKYLFRKEGQNVTLSCEQNLNHDAMYWYRQDPGQGLRLIYYSQIVNDFQKGDIAEGYSVSREKKESFPLTVTSAQKNPTAFYLCASSDRVGNSPLHFGNGTRLTVT.

The J gene is TRBJ1-2, the V gene TRBV29-1, with TRBD1 identical over 9 bases. Trimming took 5 bases from V and 8 from J; bases not matched to a gene: 15. CDR1 and CDR2 (germline): SQVTM, ANQGSEA. The CDR3 length is 15 residues. DNA of the CDR3: TGCAGCGTTTCTCGGGACAGGGAGAATAGTCACGGCTACACCTTC. Amino acid sequence: CSVSRDRENSHGYTF.

V gene TRBV2 combines with J gene TRBJ2-7; D not certain. Germline CDR1 SNHLY, CDR2 FYNNEI. V was pared by 6 bases and J by 4 bases, with 10 bases between. This CDR3 is built from 12 residues. CDR3 nucleotides: TGTGCCAGCAGGAGTTCTCGTTACGAGCAGTACTTC. This sequence encodes CASRSSRYEQYF.

This clone was counted once. The chain employs TRBV9 and TRBJ1-2, with TRBD1 matching over 7 bases. Per the germline V gene, CDR1 is SGDLS and CDR2 is YYNGEE. V was pared by 7 bases and J by 2 bases, with 5 bases of the junction left unmatched. This CDR3 spans 13 amino acids. The CDR3 DNA reads as TGTGCCAGCGGACAGGCGACCAACTATGGCTACACCTTC. It encodes CASGQATNYGYTF.

This chain joins TRBV15 and TRBJ1-5; D might be TRBD1 (6 bases). CDR3 length: 17 amino acids. V was clipped by 4 bases and J by 2 bases, with 18 bases between them. Germline V gene sequence: CDR1 LNHNV, CDR2 YYDKDF (reference sequence). In DNA, the CDR3 is TGTGCCACCAGCAAAGAAGGAGCAGGGGTGGGCAATCAGCCCCAGCATTTT. Its translation is CATSKEGAGVGNQPQHF.

The chain couples TRBV9 to TRBJ1-1; possible D gene TRBD1, 6 bases. The V gene lost 0 bases and the J gene lost 0 bases, with 9 bases spanning the gap. The CDR3 loop spans 15 amino acids. Germline CDR1 and CDR2: SGDLS and YYNGEE. CDR3 nucleotide sequence: TGTGCCAGCAGCGTAGAAGGGGGGATGAACACTGAAGCTTTCTTT. This sequence encodes CASSVEGGMNTEAFF.

V usage is TRBV19 and J usage is TRBJ2-3; no definite D call. The CDR3 runs to 12 residues. Between the trimmed V and J ends, which lost 5 bases and 7 bases, there was a span of 10 bases. The germline V gene encodes CDR1 LNHDA and CDR2 SQIVND (reference sequence). The CDR3 protein is CASSPGSHTQYF. The CDR3 DNA follows: TGTGCCAGTAGTCCCGGCTCACATACGCAGTATTTT.

V and J are TRBV13 and TRBJ2-2; 12 bases match TRBD2. Germline V gene sequence: CDR1 PRHDT, CDR2 FYEKMQ (reference sequence). V dropped 3 bases and J dropped 3; count of bases not matched to a gene: 5. CDR3 length: 17 amino acids. This chain's CDR3 is CASSLTSGSSYTGELFF. DNA of the CDR3: TGTGCCAGCAGCTTGACTAGCGGGAGTTCCTACACCGGGGAGCTGTTTTTT.

CDR3 protein: CASSGGVGYNEQFF. CDR3 bases: TGTGCCAGCAGCGGGGGGGTGGGTTACAATGAGCAGTTCTTC. This chain uses TRBV27 with TRBJ2-1, with TRBD2 identical over 8 bases. CDR1 and CDR2 (germline): MNHEY, SMNVEV (reference sequence). The CDR3 is 14 residues long. The V gene end was trimmed by 6 bases and the J gene end by 4 bases; junction bases not matched to a gene: 5.

This chain joins TRBV7-9 and TRBJ2-1, with unresolved D. Germline V gene lookup returns CDR1 SEHNR and CDR2 FQNEAQ (reference sequence). The CDR3 has 16 amino acids. V gave up 7 bases and J gave up 7 bases, with 23 bases separating them. CDR3: CASILRVAGWKNEQFF. The CDR3 nucleotides are TGTGCCAGCATACTTAGGGTGGCAGGATGGAAAAATGAGCAGTTCTTC. The full variable domain, with the rest looked up from reference TRBV7-9 and TRBJ2-1, is DTGVSQNPRHKITKRGQNVTFRCDPISEHNRLYWYRQTLGQGPEFLTYFQNEAQLEKSRLLSDRFSAERPKGSFSTLEIQRTEQGDSAMYLCASILRVAGWKNEQFFGPGTRLTVL.

This chain joins TRBV2 and TRBJ2-7; the D is unclear. Trimming removed 5 bases at V and 2 bases at J, with 13 bases between. The CDR3 loop spans 14 amino acids. Germline CDR1 is SNHLY and CDR2 is FYNNEI. The chain's CDR3 is CASSSPDITYEQYF. The CDR3, as DNA: TGTGCCAGCAGTAGCCCCGACATAACCTACGAGCAGTACTTC.